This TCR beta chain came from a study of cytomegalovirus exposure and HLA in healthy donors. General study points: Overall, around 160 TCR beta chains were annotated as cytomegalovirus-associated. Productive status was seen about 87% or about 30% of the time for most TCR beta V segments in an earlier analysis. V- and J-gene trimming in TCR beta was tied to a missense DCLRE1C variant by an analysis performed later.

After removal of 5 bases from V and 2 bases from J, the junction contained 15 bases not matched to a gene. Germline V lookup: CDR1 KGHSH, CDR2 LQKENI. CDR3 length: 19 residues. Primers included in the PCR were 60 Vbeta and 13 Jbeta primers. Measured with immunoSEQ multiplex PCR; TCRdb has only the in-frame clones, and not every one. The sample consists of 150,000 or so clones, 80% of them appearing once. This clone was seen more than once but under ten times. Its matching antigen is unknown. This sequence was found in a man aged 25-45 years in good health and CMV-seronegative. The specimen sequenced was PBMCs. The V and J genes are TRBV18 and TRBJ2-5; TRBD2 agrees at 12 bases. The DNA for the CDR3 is TGTGCCAGCTCAGTGACTAGCGGGAGCCCGGGGCGTGGGCAAGAGACCCAGTACTTC. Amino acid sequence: CASSVTSGSPGRGQETQYF.